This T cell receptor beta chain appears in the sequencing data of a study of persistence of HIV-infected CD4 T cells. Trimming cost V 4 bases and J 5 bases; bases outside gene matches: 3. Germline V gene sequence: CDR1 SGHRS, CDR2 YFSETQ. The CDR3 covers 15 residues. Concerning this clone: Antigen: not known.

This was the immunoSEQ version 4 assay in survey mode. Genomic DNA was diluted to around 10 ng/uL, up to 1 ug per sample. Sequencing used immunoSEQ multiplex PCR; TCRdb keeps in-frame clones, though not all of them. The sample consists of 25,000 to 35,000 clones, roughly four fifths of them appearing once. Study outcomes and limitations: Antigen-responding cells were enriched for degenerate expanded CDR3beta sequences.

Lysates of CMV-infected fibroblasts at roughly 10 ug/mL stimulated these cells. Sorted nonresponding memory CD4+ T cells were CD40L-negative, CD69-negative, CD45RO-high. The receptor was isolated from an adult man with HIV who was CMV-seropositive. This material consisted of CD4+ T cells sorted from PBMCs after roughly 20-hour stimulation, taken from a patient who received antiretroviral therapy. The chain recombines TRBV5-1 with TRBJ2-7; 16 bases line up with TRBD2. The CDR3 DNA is TGCGCCAGCAGCGGGACTAGCGGGGGGGCCAACGAGCAGTACTTC. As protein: CASSGTSGGANEQYF. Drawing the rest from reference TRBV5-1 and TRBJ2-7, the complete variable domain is KAGVTQTPRYLIKTRGQQVTLSCSPISGHRSVSWYQQTPGQGLQFLFEYFSETQRNKGNFPGRFSGRQFSNSRSEMNVSTLELGDSALYLCASSGTSGGANEQYFGPGTRLTVT.